What follows is one T cell receptor (beta chain) and its context. The data originate from a study of blood T cell repertoires in COVID-19. Sequencing was performed with immunoSEQ multiplex PCR; in TCRdb, only in-frame clones are kept and a portion is missing. The repertoire holds fewer than 250,000 clones, about 85% seen once, with about 1.1% in the top ten. Per germline, CDR1 MNHEY and CDR2 SVGAGI. CDR3 size: 14 residues. V lost 0 bases, J lost 11 bases, and 5 bases stayed unmatched. The chain has TRBV6-5 and TRBJ1-3; 9 positions agree with TRBD1. This clonotype was obtained from a man aged 25 to 45 with acute or convalescent COVID-19. The specimen was peripheral blood. The CDR3 coding sequence is TGTGCCAGCAGTTACTCCACAGGGGGCCCCCCCATATATTTT. Protein sequence: CASSYSTGGPPIYF.